This paragraph reports one TCR beta chain. The specificity of this receptor is unknown. No base-level quality is on record; no much larger clone is a single base apart. These data come from a study of CD8 T cells in ankylosing spondylitis (dated 2017 in TCRdb). For the study in its entirety: T cell receptor beta repertoires were profiled in healthy donors and ankylosing spondylitis patients so that disease-linked TCR variants could be found. The whole study cohort included under 140 healthy donors and under 30 ankylosing spondylitis patients. Samples of peripheral blood were taken, and for ankylosing spondylitis patients, synovial fluid was collected as well. General study outcomes and caveats: A TCR beta motif made up of several highly homologous amino acid variants appeared to be characteristic of blood from ankylosing spondylitis patients. Some TCR beta motif variants had previously been reported in synovial fluid and blood of reactive arthritis patients, which suggested common disease-initiation mechanisms. In peripheral blood, the disease-linked clones were found at relatively low frequencies and had a CD8+ phenotype. The disease-linked clones were reported to be significantly enriched in matched synovial fluid samples from ankylosing spondylitis patients.

Reading the germline V gene (reference sequence) gives CDR1 SEHNR and CDR2 FQNEAQ. The CDR3 sequence holds 15 residues, the cysteine and phenylalanine included. The DNA shown is the 45-base CDR3, in frame from base 1. Germline trimming: 0 bases from V, 4 bases from J; junction bases outside gene matches: 0. The sample was run on an Illumina HiSeq 2500. Quantitative 5'-RACE with molecular barcodes was used to prepare TCR beta libraries. In the paper's pipeline: Disease-linked TCR variants were identified with a new computational method built on a probabilistic model of VDJ rearrangement. TCRdb trimmed public reads at Q25 via fastp, called clones via MiXCR and kept in-frame beta chains. Each entry is one CDR3 protein sequence, shown with its most common DNA and genes. None of the V and J calls come from the authors' own analysis; TCRdb made them. The sample data list over 400,000 distinct CDR3 sequences, and approximately 26% of these were observed just once. The ten largest clonotypes hold about 0.92% of the sample.

The specimen was blood, either unsorted or a sorted T cell fraction (not recorded which). The source of this sequence is a male donor with ankylosing spondylitis. The chain employs TRBV7-9 and TRBJ2-1, with 10 junctional bases fitting TRBD2. The nucleotide sequence is given as TGTGCCAGCAGCTTAGCACTAGCGGGATACAATGAGCAGTTCTTC. Its product reads: CASSLALAGYNEQFF.